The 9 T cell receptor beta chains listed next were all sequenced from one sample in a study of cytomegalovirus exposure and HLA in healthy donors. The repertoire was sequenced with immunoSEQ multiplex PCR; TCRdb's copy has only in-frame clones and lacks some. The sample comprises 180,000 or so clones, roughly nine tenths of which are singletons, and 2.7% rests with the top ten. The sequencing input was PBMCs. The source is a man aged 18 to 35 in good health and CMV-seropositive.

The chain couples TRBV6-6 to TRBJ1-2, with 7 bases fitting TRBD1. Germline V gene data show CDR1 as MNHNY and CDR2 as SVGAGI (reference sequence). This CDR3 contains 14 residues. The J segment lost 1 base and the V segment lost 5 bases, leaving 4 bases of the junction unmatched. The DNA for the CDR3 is TGTGCCAGCAGTCCCGACAGGGTTAACTATGGCTACACCTTC. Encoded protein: CASSPDRVNYGYTF.

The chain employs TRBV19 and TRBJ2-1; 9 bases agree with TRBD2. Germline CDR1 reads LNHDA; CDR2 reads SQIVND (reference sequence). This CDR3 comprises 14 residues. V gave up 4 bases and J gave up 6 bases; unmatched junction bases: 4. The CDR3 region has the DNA TGTGCCAGTAGTACATCAGCGGGAGGCAATGAGCAGTTCTTC. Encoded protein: CASSTSAGGNEQFF.

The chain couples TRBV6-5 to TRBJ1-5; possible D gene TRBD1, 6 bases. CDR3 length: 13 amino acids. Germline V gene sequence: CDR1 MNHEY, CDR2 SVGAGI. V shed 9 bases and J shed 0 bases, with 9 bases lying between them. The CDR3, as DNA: TGTGCCAGTGGACAGTTTAGCAATCAGCCCCAGCATTTT. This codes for CASGQFSNQPQHF.

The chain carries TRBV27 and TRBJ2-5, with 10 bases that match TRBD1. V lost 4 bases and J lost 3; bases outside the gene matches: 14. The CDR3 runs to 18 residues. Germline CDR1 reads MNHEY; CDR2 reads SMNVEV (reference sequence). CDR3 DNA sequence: TGTGCCAGCAGTTCGCGCCGGGACAGGGGCGATAAAAAAGAGACCCAGTACTTC. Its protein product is CASSSRRDRGDKKETQYF.

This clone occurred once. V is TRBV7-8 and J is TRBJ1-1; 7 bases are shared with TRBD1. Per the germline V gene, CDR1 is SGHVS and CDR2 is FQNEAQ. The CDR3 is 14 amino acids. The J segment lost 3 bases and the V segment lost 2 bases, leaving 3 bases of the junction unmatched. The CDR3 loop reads CASSLRGQYTEAFF. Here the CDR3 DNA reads TGTGCCAGCAGCTTACGGGGACAGTACACTGAAGCTTTCTTT.

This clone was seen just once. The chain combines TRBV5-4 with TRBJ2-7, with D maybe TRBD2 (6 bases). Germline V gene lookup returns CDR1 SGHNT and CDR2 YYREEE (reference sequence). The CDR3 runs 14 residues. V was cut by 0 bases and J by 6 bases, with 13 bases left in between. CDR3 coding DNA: TGTGCCAGCAGCTTGGGACAGCTGGAGGGCGAGCAGTACTTC. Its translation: CASSLGQLEGEQYF.

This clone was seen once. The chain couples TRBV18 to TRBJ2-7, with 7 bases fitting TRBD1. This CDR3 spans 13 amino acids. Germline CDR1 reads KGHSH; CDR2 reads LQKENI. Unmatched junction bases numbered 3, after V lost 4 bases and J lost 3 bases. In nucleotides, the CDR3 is TGTGCCAGCTCACTGGGACAGAACTACGAGCAGTACTTC. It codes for CASSLGQNYEQYF.

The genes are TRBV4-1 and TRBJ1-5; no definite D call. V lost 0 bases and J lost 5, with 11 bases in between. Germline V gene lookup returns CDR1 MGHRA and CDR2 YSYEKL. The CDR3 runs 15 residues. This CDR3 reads CASSQDFFSHQPQHF. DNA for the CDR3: TGCGCCAGCAGCCAAGACTTCTTTTCCCATCAGCCCCAGCATTTT.

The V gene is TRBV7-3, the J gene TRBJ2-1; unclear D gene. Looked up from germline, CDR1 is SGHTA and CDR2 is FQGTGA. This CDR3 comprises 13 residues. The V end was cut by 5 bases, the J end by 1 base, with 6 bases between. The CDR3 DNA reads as TGTGCCAGCAGCCCGAGTTCCTACAATGAGCAGTTCTTC. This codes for CASSPSSYNEQFF.